This T cell receptor beta chain was identified during a study of blood T cell repertoires in COVID-19. The overall study: T cells, B-cell-depleted T cells, or PBMCs provided the cDNA or gDNA that served as material.

This CDR3 comprises 15 residues. With 6 bases clipped from V and 7 bases from J, the junction kept 9 bases outside the gene matches. Germline CDR1 is MDHEN and CDR2 is SYDVKM. Methods used by the authors: Amplification of reference gene primers provided the estimated nucleated cell counts. Assay used: immunoSEQ multiplex PCR; TCRdb lists only in-frame clones, some missing. The D gene and trimming were derived from the DNA, and the V and J assignments and clone size from that table. The sample carries some 150,000 clones, about 88% recorded once. The TCR was taken from a woman at least 80 years old in a cohort sampled during active or convalescent COVID-19. Input material: peripheral blood. V is TRBV28 and J is TRBJ1-2; 12 bases are shared with TRBD1. The CDR3 sequence is CASRKTGTGGSGYTF. CDR3 DNA: TGTGCCAGCAGAAAAACCGGGACAGGGGGCTCTGGCTACACCTTC.